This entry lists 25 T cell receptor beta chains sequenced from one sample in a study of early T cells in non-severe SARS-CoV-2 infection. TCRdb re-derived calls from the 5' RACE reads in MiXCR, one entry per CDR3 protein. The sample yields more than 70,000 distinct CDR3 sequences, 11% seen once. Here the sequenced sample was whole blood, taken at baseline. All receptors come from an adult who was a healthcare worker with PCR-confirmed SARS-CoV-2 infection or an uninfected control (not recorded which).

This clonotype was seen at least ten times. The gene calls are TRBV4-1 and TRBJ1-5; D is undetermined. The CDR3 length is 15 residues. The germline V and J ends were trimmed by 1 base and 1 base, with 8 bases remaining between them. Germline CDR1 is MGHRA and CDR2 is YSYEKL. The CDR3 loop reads CASSQVVLSNQPQHF. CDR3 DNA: TGCGCCAGCAGCCAAGTGGTCCTAAGCAATCAGCCCCAGCATTTT.

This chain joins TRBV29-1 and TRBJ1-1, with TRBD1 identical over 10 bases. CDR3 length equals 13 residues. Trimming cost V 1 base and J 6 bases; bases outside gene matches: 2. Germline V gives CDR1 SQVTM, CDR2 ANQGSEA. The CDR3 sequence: CSVEGQGASEAFF. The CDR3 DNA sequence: TGCAGCGTTGAAGGACAGGGGGCTTCTGAAGCTTTCTTT. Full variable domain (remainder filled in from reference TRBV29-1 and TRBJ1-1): SAVISQKPSRDICQRGTSLTIQCQVDSQVTMMFWYRQQPGQSLTLIATANQGSEATYESGFVIDKFPISRPNLTFSTLTVSNMSPEDSSIYLCSVEGQGASEAFFGQGTRLTVV.

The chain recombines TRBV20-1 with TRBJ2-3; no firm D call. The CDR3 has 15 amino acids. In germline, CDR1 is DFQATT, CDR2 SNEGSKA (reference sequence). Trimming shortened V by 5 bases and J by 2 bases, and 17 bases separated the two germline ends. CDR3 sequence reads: CSADPDDLVTDTQYF. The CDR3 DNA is TGCAGTGCTGATCCTGATGATCTGGTCACAGATACGCAGTATTTT.

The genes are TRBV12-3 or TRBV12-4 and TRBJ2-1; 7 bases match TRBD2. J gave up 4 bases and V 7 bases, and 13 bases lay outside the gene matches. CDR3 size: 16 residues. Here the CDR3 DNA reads TGTGCCAGCACTTCATCTAGCGGTGGGGGTTACAATGAGCAGTTCTTC. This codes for CASTSSSGGGYNEQFF.

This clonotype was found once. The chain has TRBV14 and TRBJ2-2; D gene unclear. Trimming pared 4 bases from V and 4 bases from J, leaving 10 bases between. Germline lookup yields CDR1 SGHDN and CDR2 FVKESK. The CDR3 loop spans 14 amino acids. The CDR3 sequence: CASSPFWGTGELFF. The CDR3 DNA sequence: TGTGCCAGCAGCCCCTTCTGGGGCACCGGGGAGCTGTTTTTT.

CDR3 sequence: CASSPNRDRGSNEQFF. The CDR3, as DNA: TGTGCCAGCAGCCCGAACCGGGACAGGGGGTCCAATGAGCAGTTCTTC. The rearrangement links TRBV5-6 to TRBJ2-1; 11 bases are shared with TRBD1. V was pared by 4 bases and J by 6 bases, with 9 bases of the junction left unmatched. Per the germline V gene, CDR1 is SGHDT and CDR2 is YYEEEE. CDR3 length: 16 amino acids.

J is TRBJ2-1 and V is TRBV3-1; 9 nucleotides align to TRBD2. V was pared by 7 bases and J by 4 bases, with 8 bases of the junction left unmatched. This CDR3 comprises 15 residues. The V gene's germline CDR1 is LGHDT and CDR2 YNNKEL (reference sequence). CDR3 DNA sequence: TGTGCCAGCACCGTAAGAGCGGGGGGATACAATGAGCAGTTCTTC. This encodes CASTVRAGGYNEQFF.

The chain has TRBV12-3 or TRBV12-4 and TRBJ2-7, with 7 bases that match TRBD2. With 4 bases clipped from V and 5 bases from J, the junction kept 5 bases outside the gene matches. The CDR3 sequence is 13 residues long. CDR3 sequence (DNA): TGTGCCAGCAGTTCAGCGGGGACGGACGAGCAGTACTTC. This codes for CASSSAGTDEQYF.

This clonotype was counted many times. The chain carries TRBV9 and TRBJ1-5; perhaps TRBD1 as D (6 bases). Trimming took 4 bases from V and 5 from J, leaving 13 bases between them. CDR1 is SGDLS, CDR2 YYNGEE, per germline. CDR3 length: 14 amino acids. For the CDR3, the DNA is TGTGCCAGCAGCAAGGGGGGTGACGATCAGCCCCAGCATTTT. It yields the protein CASSKGGDDQPQHF.

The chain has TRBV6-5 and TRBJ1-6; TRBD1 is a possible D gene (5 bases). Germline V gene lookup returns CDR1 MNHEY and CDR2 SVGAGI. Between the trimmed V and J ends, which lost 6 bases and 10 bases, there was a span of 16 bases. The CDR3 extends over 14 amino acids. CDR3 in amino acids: CASSTSRAWSPLHF. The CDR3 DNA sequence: TGTGCCAGCAGCACTTCCAGGGCATGGTCACCCCTCCACTTT.

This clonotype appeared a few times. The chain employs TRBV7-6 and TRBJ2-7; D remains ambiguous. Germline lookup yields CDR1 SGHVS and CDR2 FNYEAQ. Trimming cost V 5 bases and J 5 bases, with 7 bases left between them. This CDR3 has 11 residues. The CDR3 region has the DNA TGTGCCAGCAGCGGACGAGACGAGCAGTACTTC. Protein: CASSGRDEQYF.

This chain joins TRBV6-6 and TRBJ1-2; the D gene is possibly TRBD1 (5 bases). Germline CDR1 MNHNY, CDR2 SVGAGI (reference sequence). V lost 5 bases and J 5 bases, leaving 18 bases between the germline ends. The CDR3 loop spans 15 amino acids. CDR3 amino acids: CASSTLSDSTYGYTF. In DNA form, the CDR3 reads TGTGCCAGCAGTACCCTTTCTGACAGCACTTATGGCTACACCTTC.

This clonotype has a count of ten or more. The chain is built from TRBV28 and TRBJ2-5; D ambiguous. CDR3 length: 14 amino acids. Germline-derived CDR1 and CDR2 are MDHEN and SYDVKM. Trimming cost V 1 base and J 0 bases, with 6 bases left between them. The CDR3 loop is CASSLYRDQETQYF. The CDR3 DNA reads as TGTGCCAGCAGTTTATATCGGGACCAAGAGACCCAGTACTTC.

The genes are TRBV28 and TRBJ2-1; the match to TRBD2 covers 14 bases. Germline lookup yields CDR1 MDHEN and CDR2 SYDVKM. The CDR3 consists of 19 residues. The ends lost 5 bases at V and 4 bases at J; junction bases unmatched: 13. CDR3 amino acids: CASSPTGTSGGSVYNEQFF. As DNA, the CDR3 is TGTGCCAGCAGTCCCACCGGGACTAGCGGGGGTTCCGTTTACAATGAGCAGTTCTTC.

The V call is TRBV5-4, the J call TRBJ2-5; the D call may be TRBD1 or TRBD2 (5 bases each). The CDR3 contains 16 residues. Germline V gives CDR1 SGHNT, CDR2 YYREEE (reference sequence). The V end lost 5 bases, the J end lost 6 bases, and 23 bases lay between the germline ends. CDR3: CASSPPGLQGPKTQYF. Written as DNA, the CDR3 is TGTGCCAGCAGTCCTCCTGGACTCCAGGGACCGAAGACCCAGTACTTC.

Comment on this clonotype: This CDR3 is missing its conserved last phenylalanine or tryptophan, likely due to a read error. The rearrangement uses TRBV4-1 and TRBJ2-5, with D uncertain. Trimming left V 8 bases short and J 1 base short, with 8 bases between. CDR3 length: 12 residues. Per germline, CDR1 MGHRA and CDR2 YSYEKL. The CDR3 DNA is TGCGCCAGCCGCGACTTCCAAGAGACCCAGTACTCC. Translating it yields CASRDFQETQYS.

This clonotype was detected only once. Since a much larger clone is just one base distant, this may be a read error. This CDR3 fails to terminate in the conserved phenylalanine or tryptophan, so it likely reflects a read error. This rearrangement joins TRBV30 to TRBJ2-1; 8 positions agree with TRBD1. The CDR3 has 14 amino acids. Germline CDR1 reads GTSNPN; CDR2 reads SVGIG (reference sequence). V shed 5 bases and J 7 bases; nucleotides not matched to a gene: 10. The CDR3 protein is CAWGIGQGWNEQFI. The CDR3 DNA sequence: TGTGCCTGGGGGATCGGACAGGGATGGAATGAGCAGTTCATC.

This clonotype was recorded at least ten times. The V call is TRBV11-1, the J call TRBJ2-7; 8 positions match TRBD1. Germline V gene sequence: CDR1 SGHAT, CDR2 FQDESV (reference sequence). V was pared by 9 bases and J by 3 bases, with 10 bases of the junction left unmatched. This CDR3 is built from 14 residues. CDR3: CARAAGGQFYEQYF. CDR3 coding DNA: TGTGCCAGGGCCGCAGGGGGCCAGTTCTACGAGCAGTACTTC.

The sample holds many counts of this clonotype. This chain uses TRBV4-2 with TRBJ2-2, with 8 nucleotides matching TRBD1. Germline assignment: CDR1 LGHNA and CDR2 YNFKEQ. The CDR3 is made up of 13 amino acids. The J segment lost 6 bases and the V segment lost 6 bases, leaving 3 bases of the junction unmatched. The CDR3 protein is CASRDRDAGELFF. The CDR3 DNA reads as TGTGCCAGCAGGGACAGGGACGCCGGGGAGCTGTTTTTT.

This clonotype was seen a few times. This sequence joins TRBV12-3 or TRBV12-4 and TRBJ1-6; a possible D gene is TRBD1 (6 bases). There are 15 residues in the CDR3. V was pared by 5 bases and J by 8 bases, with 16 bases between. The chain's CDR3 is CASSPRGGGDSPLHF. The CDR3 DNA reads TGTGCCAGCAGTCCCCGGGGGGGCGGGGATTCACCCCTCCACTTT.

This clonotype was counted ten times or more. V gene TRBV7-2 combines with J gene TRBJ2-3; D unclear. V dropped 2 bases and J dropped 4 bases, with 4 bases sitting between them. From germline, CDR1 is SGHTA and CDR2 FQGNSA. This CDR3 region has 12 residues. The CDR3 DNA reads TGTGCCAGCAGCTTAATCTCAGATACGCAGTATTTT. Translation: CASSLISDTQYF.

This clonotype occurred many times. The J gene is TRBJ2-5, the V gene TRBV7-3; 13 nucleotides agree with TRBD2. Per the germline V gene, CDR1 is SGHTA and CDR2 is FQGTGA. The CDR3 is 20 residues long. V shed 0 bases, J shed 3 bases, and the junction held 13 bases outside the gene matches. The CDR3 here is CASSLTGLAGVTRTEETQYF. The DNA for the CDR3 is TGTGCCAGCAGCTTAACCGGACTAGCGGGGGTCACCCGGACCGAAGAGACCCAGTACTTC.

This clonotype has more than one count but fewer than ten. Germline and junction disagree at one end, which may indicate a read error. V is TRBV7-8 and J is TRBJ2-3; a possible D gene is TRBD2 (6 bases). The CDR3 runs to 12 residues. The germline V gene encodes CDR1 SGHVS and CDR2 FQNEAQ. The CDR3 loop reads CASSFRLDAQYF. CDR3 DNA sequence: TGTGCCAGCAGCTTTCGACTAGATGCGCAGTATTTT.

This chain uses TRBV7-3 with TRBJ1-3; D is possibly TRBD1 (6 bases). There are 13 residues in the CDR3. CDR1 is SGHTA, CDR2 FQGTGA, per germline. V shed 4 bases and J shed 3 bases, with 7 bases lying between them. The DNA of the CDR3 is TGTGCCAGCAGCTCGGACAGTGGAAACACCATATATTTT. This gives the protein CASSSDSGNTIYF.

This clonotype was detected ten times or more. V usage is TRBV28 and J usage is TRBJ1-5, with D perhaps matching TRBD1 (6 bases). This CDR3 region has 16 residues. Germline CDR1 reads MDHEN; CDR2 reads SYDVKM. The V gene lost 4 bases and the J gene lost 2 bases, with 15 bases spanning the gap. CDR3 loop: CASSSGRDMGNQPQHF. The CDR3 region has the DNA TGTGCCAGCAGTTCGGGCCGGGACATGGGCAATCAGCCCCAGCATTTT.